This TCR beta chain was sequenced for a study of T cell responses to AZD1222 COVID-19 vaccine. Some clones are missing from TCRdb's copy, which holds only in-frame ones; the method was immunoSEQ multiplex PCR. The repertoire holds approximately 97,000 clones, with approximately 84% as singletons. The CDR3 sequence is 12 residues long. Trimming removed 1 base from V and 6 bases from J, with 4 bases in between. The germline V gene encodes CDR1 SGHVT and CDR2 SQSDAQ. V and J are TRBV7-4 and TRBJ1-5, with D unclear. The sample consisted of peripheral blood, taken on day 0 of AZD1222 vaccination. The TCR was taken from an adult in good health. CDR3 bases: TGTGCCAGCAGCTTAGTAGGTCAGCCCCAGCATTTT. Translation: CASSLVGQPQHF.